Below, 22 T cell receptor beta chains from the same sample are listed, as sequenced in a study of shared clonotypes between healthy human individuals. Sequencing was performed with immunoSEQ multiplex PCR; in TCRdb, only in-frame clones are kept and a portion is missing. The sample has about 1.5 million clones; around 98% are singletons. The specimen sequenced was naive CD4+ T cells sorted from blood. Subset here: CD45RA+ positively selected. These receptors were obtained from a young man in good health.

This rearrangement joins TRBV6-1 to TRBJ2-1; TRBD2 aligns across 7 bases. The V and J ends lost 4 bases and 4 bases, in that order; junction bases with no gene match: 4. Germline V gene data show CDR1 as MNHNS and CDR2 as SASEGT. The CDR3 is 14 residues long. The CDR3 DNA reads TGTGCCAGCAGTGTTAGCGGGCTGTACAATGAGCAGTTCTTC. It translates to CASSVSGLYNEQFF.

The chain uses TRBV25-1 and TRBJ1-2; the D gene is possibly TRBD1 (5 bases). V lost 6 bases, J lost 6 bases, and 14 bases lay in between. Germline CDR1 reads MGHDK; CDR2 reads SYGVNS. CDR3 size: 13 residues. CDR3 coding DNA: TGTGCCAGCAGGGACACCGGCAGAAATGGCTACACCTTC. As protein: CASRDTGRNGYTF.

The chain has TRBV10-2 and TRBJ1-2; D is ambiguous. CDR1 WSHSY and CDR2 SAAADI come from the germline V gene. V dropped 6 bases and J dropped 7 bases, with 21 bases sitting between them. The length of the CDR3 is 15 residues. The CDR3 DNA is TGCGCCAGCAGCGCGATCGGTCGGGTAGTGAGTGGCTACACCTTC. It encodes CASSAIGRVVSGYTF.

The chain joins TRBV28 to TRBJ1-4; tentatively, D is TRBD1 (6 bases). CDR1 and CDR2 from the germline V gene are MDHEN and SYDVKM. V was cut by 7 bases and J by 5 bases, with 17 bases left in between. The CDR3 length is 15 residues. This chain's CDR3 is CASNEKGGANEKLFF. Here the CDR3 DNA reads TGTGCCAGCAATGAGAAGGGGGGCGCCAATGAAAAACTGTTTTTT.

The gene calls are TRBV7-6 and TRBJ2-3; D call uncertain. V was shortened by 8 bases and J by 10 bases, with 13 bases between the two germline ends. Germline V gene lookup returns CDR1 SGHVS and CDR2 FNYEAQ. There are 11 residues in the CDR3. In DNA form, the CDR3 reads TGTGCCAGCGGCCCCATCCGATCGCAGTATTTT. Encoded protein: CASGPIRSQYF.

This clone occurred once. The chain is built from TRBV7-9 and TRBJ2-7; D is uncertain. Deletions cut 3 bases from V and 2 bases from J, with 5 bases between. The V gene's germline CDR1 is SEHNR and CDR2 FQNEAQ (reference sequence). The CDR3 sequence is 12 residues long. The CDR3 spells CASSFSAYEQYF. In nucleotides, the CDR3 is TGTGCCAGCAGCTTCTCCGCCTACGAGCAGTACTTC.

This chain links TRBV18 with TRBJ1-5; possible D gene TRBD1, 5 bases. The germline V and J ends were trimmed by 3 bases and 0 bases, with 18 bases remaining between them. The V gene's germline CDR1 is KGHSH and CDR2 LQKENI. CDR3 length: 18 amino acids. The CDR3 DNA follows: TGTGCCAGCTCACCCCATGCTAGGGGAGCATATAGCAATCAGCCCCAGCATTTT. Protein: CASSPHARGAYSNQPQHF.

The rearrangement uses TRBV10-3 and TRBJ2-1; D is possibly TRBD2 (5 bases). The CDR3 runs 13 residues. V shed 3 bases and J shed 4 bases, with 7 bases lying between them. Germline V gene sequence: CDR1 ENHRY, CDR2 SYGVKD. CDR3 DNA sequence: TGTGCCATCAGTGAAGGCGGGTACAATGAGCAGTTCTTC. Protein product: CAISEGGYNEQFF.

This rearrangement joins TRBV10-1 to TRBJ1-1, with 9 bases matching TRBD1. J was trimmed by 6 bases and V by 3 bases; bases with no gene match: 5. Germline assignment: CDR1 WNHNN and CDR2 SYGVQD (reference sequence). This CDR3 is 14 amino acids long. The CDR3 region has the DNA TGCGCCAGCAGTGAAGGACAGGGGTTCGCTGAAGCTTTCTTT. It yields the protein CASSEGQGFAEAFF.

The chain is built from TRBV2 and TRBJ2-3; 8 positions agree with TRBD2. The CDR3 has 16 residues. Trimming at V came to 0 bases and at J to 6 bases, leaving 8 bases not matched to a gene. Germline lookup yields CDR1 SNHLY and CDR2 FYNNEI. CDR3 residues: CASSEAQAGAGDTQYF. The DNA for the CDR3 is TGTGCCAGCAGTGAAGCCCAAGCGGGGGCGGGGGATACGCAGTATTTT.

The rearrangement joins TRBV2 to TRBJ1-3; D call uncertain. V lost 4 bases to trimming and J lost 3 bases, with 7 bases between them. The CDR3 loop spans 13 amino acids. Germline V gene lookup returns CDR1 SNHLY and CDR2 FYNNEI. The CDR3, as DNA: TGTGCCAGCAGTGTAGTCGGTGGAAACACCATATATTTT. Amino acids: CASSVVGGNTIYF.

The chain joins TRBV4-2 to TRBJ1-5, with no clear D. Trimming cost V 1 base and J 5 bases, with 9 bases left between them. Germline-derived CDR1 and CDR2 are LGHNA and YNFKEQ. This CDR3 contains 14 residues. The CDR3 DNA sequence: TGTGCCAGCAGCCAAGTAGGAGGTGATCAGCCCCAGCATTTT. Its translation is CASSQVGGDQPQHF.

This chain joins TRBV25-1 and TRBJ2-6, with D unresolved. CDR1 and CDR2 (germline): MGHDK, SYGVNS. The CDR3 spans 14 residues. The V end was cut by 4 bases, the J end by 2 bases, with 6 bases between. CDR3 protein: CASSVGPGANVLTF. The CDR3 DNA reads TGTGCCAGCAGTGTAGGCCCTGGGGCCAACGTCCTGACTTTC.

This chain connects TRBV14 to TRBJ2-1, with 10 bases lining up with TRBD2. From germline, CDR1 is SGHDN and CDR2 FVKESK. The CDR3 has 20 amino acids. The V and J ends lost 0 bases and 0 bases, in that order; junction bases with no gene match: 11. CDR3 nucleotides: TGTGCCAGCAGCCAAGATCTTCGCCTAGCGGGAGTTTTCTCCTACAATGAGCAGTTCTTC. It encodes CASSQDLRLAGVFSYNEQFF.

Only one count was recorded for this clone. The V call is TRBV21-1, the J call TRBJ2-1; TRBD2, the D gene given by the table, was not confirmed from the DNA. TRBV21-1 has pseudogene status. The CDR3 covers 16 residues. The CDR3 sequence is CASSKDLAGVFNEQFF. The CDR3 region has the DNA TGTGCCAGCAGCAAAGATTTAGCGGGAGTTTTCAATGAGCAGTTCTTC.

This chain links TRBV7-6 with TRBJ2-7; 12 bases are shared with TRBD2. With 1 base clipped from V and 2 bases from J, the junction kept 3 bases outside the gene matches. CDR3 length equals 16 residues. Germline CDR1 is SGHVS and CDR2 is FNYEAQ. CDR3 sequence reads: CASSLGTSGTAYEQYF. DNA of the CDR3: TGTGCCAGCAGCTTAGGGACTAGCGGGACGGCCTACGAGCAGTACTTC. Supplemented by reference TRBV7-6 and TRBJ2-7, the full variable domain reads GAGVSQSPRYKVTKRGQDVALRCDPISGHVSLYWYRQALGQGPEFLTYFNYEAQQDKSGLPNDRFSAERPEGSISTLTIQRTEQRDSAMYRCASSLGTSGTAYEQYFGPGTRLTVT.

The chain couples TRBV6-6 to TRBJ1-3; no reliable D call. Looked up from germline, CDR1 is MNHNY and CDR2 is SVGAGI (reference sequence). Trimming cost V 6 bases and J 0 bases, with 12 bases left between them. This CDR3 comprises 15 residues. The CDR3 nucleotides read TGTGCCAGCAGAACGGACTGGAGCTCTGGAAACACCATATATTTT. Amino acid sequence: CASRTDWSSGNTIYF.

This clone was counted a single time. For the CDR3, the DNA is TGTGCCAGCAGCTTAGGGTATGGGACCTACGAGCAGTACTTC. Translation: CASSLGYGTYEQYF. The V call is TRBV7-8, the J call TRBJ2-7; no definite D call. The germline V and J ends were trimmed by 1 base and 2 bases, with 9 bases remaining between them. The CDR3 is 14 residues long. The germline V gene has CDR1 SGHVS and CDR2 FQNEAQ.

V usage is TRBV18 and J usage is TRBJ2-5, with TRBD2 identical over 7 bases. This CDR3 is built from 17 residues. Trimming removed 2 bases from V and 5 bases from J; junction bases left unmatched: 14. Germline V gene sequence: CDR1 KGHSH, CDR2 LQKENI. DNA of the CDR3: TGTGCCAGCTCACCAGACATTGTCGGGAGCGGGGTGGAGACCCAGTACTTC. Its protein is CASSPDIVGSGVETQYF.

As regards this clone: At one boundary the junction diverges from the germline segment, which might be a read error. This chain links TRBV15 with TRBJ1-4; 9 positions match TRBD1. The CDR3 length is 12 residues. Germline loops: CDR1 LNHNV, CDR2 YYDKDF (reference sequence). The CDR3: CATSRKGDRELF. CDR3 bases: TGTGCCACCAGCAGAAAAGGGGACAGGGAGCTTTTT.

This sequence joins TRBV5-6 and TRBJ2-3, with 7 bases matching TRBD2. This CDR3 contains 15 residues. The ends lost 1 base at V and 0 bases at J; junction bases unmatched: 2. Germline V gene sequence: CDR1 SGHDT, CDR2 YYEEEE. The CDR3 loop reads CASSLKLASTDTQYF. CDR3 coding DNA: TGTGCCAGCAGCTTGAAACTAGCGAGCACAGATACGCAGTATTTT.

This CDR3 is CSASTGAGYTF. In nucleotides, the CDR3 is TGCAGTGCTAGTACCGGGGCTGGCTACACCTTC. The gene calls are TRBV20-1 and TRBJ1-2, with D perhaps matching TRBD1 (5 bases). Germline-derived CDR1 and CDR2 are DFQATT and SNEGSKA (reference sequence). The CDR3 runs 11 residues. The V end was cut by 3 bases, the J end by 7 bases, with 9 bases between.